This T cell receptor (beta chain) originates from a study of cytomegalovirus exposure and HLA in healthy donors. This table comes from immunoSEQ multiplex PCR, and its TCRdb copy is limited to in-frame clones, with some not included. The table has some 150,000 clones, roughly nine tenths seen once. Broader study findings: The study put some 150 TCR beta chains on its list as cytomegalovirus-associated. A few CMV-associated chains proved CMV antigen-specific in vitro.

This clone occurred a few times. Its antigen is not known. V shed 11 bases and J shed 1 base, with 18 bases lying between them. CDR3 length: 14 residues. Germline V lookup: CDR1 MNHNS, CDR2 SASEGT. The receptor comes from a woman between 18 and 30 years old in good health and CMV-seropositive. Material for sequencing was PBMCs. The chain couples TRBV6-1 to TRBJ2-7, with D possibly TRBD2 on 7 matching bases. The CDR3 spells CAPRGPPQSYEQYF. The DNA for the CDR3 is TGTGCCCCGCGGGGGCCCCCCCAGTCCTACGAGCAGTACTTC.